The sequence of this TCR beta chain was determined in a study of T cells in tuberculosis. Background on the study: This South African cohort compared adolescents with or without latent tuberculosis against adults with active tuberculosis. Study results and caveats: Shorter CDR3-alpha in active tuberculosis partly drove smaller distances.

This clone occurred once. Its target is not known. Produced via immunoSEQ multiplex PCR; TCRdb's table is partial and in-frame only. This table has tens of thousands of clones, more than 85% appearing once. Each clinical donor contributed on average around 92,000 T cells from unsorted cryopreserved PBMC. The CDR3 runs to 14 residues. Germline loops: CDR1 SGHNT, CDR2 YYREEE (reference sequence). Losses at the gene ends were 4 bases for V and 1 base for J; bases not matched to a gene: 2. The sample comprised PBMCs. The sequence was obtained from a donor aged 5-35 years with latent tuberculosis or without tuberculosis infection. The V gene is TRBV5-4, the J gene TRBJ2-3; 8 bases fit TRBD2. The chain's CDR3 is CASSPRGGTDTQYF. In DNA form, the CDR3 reads TGTGCCAGCAGCCCGCGGGGGGGCACAGATACGCAGTATTTT.